Shown below are 32 T cell receptor beta chains from a single sample sequenced in a study of OX40 agonist ivuxolimab in advanced cancers. Data came from immunoSEQ multiplex PCR; TCRdb stores just in-frame clones and leaves some out. Of about 82,000 clones in the sample, 86% were seen once. Sequencing used CD4+ or CD8+ T cells sorted from blood, obtained in a trial of the OX40 agonist ivuxolimab. These receptors came from an adult with an advanced solid tumor such as melanoma, head and neck, liver or kidney cancer.

The V gene is TRBV14, the J gene TRBJ1-2; unclear D gene. Germline V gives CDR1 SGHDN, CDR2 FVKESK. Trimming removed 4 bases at V and 8 bases at J, with 23 bases between. The CDR3 loop spans 16 amino acids. The CDR3 spells CASSRRYRVFLRGYTF. In DNA, the CDR3 is TGTGCCAGCAGCCGCAGGTACAGAGTTTTTTTAAGGGGCTACACCTTC.

This rearrangement joins TRBV6-5 to TRBJ1-1; tentative D call: TRBD1 (5 bases). The V gene lost 0 bases and the J gene lost 3 bases, with 11 bases spanning the gap. CDR3 size: 15 residues. Per the germline V gene, CDR1 is MNHEY and CDR2 is SVGAGI. The CDR3 sequence is CASSYSGPSYTEAFF. DNA for the CDR3: TGTGCCAGCAGTTACTCGGGGCCTTCCTACACTGAAGCTTTCTTT.

V and J are TRBV27 and TRBJ2-7; TRBD2 aligns across 13 bases. CDR1 is MNHEY and CDR2 is SMNVEV in the germline V gene (reference sequence). The CDR3 runs to 20 residues. J was trimmed by 9 bases and V by 0 bases; bases with no gene match: 20. The CDR3 region has the DNA TGTGCCAGCAGTTTATCGAGCACCCGGACAGGACTAGCGGGAGCCCCACGGCAGTACTTC. Protein sequence: CASSLSSTRTGLAGAPRQYF.

The chain combines TRBV6-1 with TRBJ1-5, with a tentative D call TRBD1 (5 bases). The CDR3 spans 14 residues. The V gene's germline CDR1 is MNHNS and CDR2 SASEGT. V lost 2 bases and J 4 bases, leaving 9 bases between the germline ends. DNA of the CDR3: TGTGCCAGCAGTGAATCGTACAGGAATCAGCCCCAGCATTTT. Translating gives CASSESYRNQPQHF.

V and J are TRBV6-5 and TRBJ1-1; D remains unclear. The CDR3 has 13 residues. The germline V gene has CDR1 MNHEY and CDR2 SVGAGI. Trimming took off 11 bases at V and 1 base at J, with 14 bases between the two ends. The CDR3 sequence is CAAVRWGNTEAFF. The CDR3 nucleotides read TGTGCCGCCGTCCGTTGGGGGAACACTGAAGCTTTCTTT.

V is TRBV7-8 and J is TRBJ1-1; a possible D gene is TRBD1 (5 bases). The CDR3 runs 15 residues. With 1 base removed from V and 7 bases from J, the gap between germline ends came to 16 bases. Germline V gives CDR1 SGHVS, CDR2 FQNEAQ. The CDR3 protein is CASSLGRQFRGEAFF. The CDR3 DNA follows: TGTGCCAGCAGCTTAGGTAGACAGTTCCGAGGTGAAGCTTTCTTT.

The rearrangement links TRBV7-9 to TRBJ2-7, with D possibly being TRBD1 (5 bases). V lost 1 base to trimming and J lost 2 bases, with 12 bases between them. The V gene's germline CDR1 is SEHNR and CDR2 FQNEAQ (reference sequence). There are 15 residues in the CDR3. Here the CDR3 reads CASSLGITGAYEQYF. CDR3 nucleotide sequence: TGTGCCAGCAGCTTAGGCATTACAGGAGCCTACGAGCAGTACTTC. The full variable domain, rest sourced from reference TRBV7-9 and TRBJ2-7, is DTGVSQNPRHKITKRGQNVTFRCDPISEHNRLYWYRQTLGQGPEFLTYFQNEAQLEKSRLLSDRFSAERPKGSFSTLEIQRTEQGDSAMYLCASSLGITGAYEQYFGPGTRLTVT.

V and J are TRBV6-6 and TRBJ1-4; a weak D match, TRBD1 (6 bases). The CDR3 is 14 amino acids. CDR1 MNHNY and CDR2 SVGAGI come from the germline V gene (reference sequence). Trimming took 2 bases from V and 12 from J, leaving 16 bases between them. Here the CDR3 reads CASSYNAGVVELFF. CDR3 bases: TGTGCCAGCAGTTACAATGCAGGGGTGGTAGAACTGTTTTTT.

V and J are TRBV30 and TRBJ2-5; 13 nucleotides match TRBD2. J was trimmed by 1 base and V by 0 bases; bases with no gene match: 2. CDR3 length equals 16 residues. The germline V gene has CDR1 GTSNPN and CDR2 SVGIG (reference sequence). The CDR3: CAWSVGTSGIQETQYF. CDR3 coding DNA: TGTGCCTGGAGTGTCGGGACTAGCGGGATCCAAGAGACCCAGTACTTC.

The rearrangement joins TRBV18 to TRBJ2-7; 7 positions agree with TRBD2. CDR1 and CDR2 from the germline V gene are KGHSH and LQKENI. The CDR3 runs 14 residues. The junction had 7 bases not matched to a gene; V was cut back by 4 bases and J by 4 bases. CDR3 residues: CASSQAGESYEQYF. The DNA of the CDR3 is TGTGCCAGCTCACAGGCGGGGGAGTCTTACGAGCAGTACTTC.

This sequence joins TRBV7-2 and TRBJ1-5; D remains unclear. Germline V lookup: CDR1 SGHTA, CDR2 FQGNSA. The CDR3 has 13 residues. Trimming took off 1 base at V and 3 bases at J, with 4 bases between the two ends. CDR3 nucleotides: TGTGCCAGCAGCTTAGGGACCAATCAGCCCCAGCATTTT. Translation: CASSLGTNQPQHF.

The V call is TRBV27, the J call TRBJ2-5; perhaps D is TRBD1 or TRBD2 (5 bases each). The assigned J gene may be wrong: the sequence end matches TRBJ2-7 better. The germline V gene encodes CDR1 MNHEY and CDR2 SMNVEV (reference sequence). The CDR3 sequence is 16 residues long. In DNA, the CDR3 is TGTGCCAGCAGTGCCTCCGGGGACGGAGCCTCCTACGAGCAGTACTTC. The encoded protein is CASSASGDGASYEQYF.

The rearrangement uses TRBV6-5 and TRBJ1-2; D is uncertain. V lost 2 bases and J 5 bases, leaving 15 bases between the germline ends. The CDR3 has 15 residues. Germline CDR1 is MNHEY and CDR2 is SVGAGI. The CDR3 spells CASSYRPVLQYGYTF. CDR3 nucleotide sequence: TGTGCCAGCAGTTACCGGCCTGTTCTCCAGTATGGCTACACCTTC.

This clone has only a few counts. The chain is built from TRBV9 and TRBJ1-2, with 10 bases fitting TRBD1. CDR3 size: 16 residues. CDR1 SGDLS and CDR2 YYNGEE come from the germline V gene. The V segment lost 1 base and the J segment 7 bases; nucleotides outside the gene matches: 10. CDR3 in DNA: TGTGCCAGCAGCGTATCCCCGACAGGGGGCGCGAGTGGCTACACCTTC. It translates to CASSVSPTGGASGYTF.

The rearrangement uses TRBV30 and TRBJ2-3; the D gene is possibly TRBD1 (5 bases). Germline lookup yields CDR1 GTSNPN and CDR2 SVGIG (reference sequence). Trimming removed 2 bases at V and 0 bases at J, with 15 bases between. The CDR3 contains 16 residues. The CDR3 region has the DNA TGTGCCTGGAGTCCCCGAGGACATTCTAGCACAGATACGCAGTATTTT. Encoded protein: CAWSPRGHSSTDTQYF.

The V and J genes are TRBV5-4 and TRBJ2-7, with 9 nucleotides matching TRBD1. Germline values: CDR1 SGHNT, CDR2 YYREEE (reference sequence). This CDR3 spans 16 amino acids. V shed 4 bases, J shed 3 bases, and the junction held 11 bases outside the gene matches. The CDR3 DNA sequence: TGTGCCAGCAGCCCCGCCCCTGGGACAGGGATCTACGAGCAGTACTTC. Translation gives CASSPAPGTGIYEQYF.

The chain joins TRBV11-2 to TRBJ1-1; D is possibly TRBD1 (5 bases). This CDR3 contains 13 residues. The ends were cut back, 6 bases at V and 4 bases at J, with 12 bases in the middle. Germline V gene data show CDR1 as SGHAT and CDR2 as FQNNGV. CDR3 region: CASRQSGGTEAFF. For the CDR3, the DNA is TGTGCCAGCAGACAGTCCGGGGGCACTGAAGCTTTCTTT.

This clone was seen a few times. V is TRBV7-2 and J is TRBJ2-5; no reliable D call. Looked up from germline, CDR1 is SGHTA and CDR2 is FQGNSA. The length of the CDR3 is 14 residues. V gave up 4 bases and J gave up 1 base, with 10 bases separating them. This CDR3 is CASSSQWGQETQYF. CDR3 nucleotides: TGTGCCAGCAGCTCGCAGTGGGGCCAAGAGACCCAGTACTTC.

V is TRBV7-2 and J is TRBJ2-1; D gene uncertain. Germline assignment: CDR1 SGHTA and CDR2 FQGNSA. Trimming left V 3 bases short and J 9 bases short, with 12 bases between. This CDR3 is 13 amino acids long. CDR3: CASSFVGGSEQFF. In nucleotides, the CDR3 is TGTGCCAGCAGCTTCGTGGGCGGAAGTGAGCAGTTCTTC. Using reference TRBV7-2 and TRBJ2-1 for the parts outside the CDR3, the full variable domain is GAGVSQSPSNKVTEKGKDVELRCDPISGHTALYWYRQSLGQGLEFLIYFQGNSAPDKSGLPSDRFSAERTGGSVSTLTIQRTQQEDSAVYLCASSFVGGSEQFFGPGTRLTVL.

The rearrangement links TRBV5-1 to TRBJ2-3; the match to TRBD2 covers 11 bases. This CDR3 comprises 16 residues. Looked up from germline, CDR1 is SGHRS and CDR2 is YFSETQ. V lost 2 bases, J lost 6 bases, and 8 bases stayed unmatched. The CDR3 DNA follows: TGCGCCAGCAGCTTCGTGCTAGCGGGGGGTGGGGATACGCAGTATTTT. Protein product: CASSFVLAGGGDTQYF. The full variable domain, rest sourced from reference TRBV5-1 and TRBJ2-3, is KAGVTQTPRYLIKTRGQQVTLSCSPISGHRSVSWYQQTPGQGLQFLFEYFSETQRNKGNFPGRFSGRQFSNSRSEMNVSTLELGDSALYLCASSFVLAGGGDTQYFGPGTRLTVL.

The rearrangement links TRBV19 to TRBJ2-6; D may be TRBD2 (6 bases). The CDR3 has 16 amino acids. The ends were cut back, 3 bases at V and 2 bases at J, with 11 bases in the middle. Germline CDR1 LNHDA, CDR2 SQIVND (reference sequence). This CDR3 reads CASSMWGDPGANVLTF. The DNA for the CDR3 is TGTGCCAGTAGTATGTGGGGGGATCCTGGGGCCAACGTCCTGACTTTC.

This clone was observed once. The chain employs TRBV6-1 and TRBJ1-6; D uncertain. Germline loops: CDR1 MNHNS, CDR2 SASEGT. V lost 6 bases, J lost 0 bases, and 9 bases lay in between. The CDR3 runs to 15 residues. The CDR3 bases are TGTGCCAGCAGGGAACACAGCTCCTATAATTCACCCCTCCACTTT. As protein: CASREHSSYNSPLHF.

CDR3 protein: CASSLVRGDTGELFF. The CDR3 DNA is TGCGCCAGCAGCTTGGTGAGGGGTGACACCGGGGAGCTGTTTTTT. The rearrangement joins TRBV5-1 to TRBJ2-2; D could derive from TRBD1 or TRBD2 (5 bases each). The CDR3 length is 15 residues. V gave up 0 bases and J gave up 3 bases, with 9 bases separating them. Germline lookup yields CDR1 SGHRS and CDR2 YFSETQ.

The V gene is TRBV30, the J gene TRBJ1-5; no definite D call. The V end was cut by 6 bases, the J end by 4 bases, with 10 bases between. This CDR3 comprises 12 residues. Germline V gene data show CDR1 as GTSNPN and CDR2 as SVGIG (reference sequence). CDR3 amino acids: CACKVGNQPQHF. The CDR3 nucleotides are TGTGCCTGTAAAGTCGGGAATCAGCCCCAGCATTTT.

The chain carries TRBV2 and TRBJ2-2; no definite D call. CDR1 is SNHLY and CDR2 is FYNNEI in the germline V gene. The CDR3 length is 12 residues. Trimming stripped 1 base from V and 4 bases from J, with 1 base between. As DNA, the CDR3 is TGTGCCAGCAGTGAAGGCACCGGGGAGCTGTTTTTT. This translates into CASSEGTGELFF.

This clone occurred once. The rearrangement links TRBV4-2 to TRBJ1-5; unclear D gene. The CDR3 spans 17 residues. Germline CDR1 and CDR2: LGHNA and YNFKEQ. The V end was cut by 0 bases, the J end by 5 bases, with 17 bases between. The CDR3 sequence is CASSQDGGRGNDQPQHF. The CDR3, as DNA: TGTGCCAGCAGCCAAGATGGCGGCAGAGGGAACGATCAGCCCCAGCATTTT.

The chain links TRBV5-1 to TRBJ2-3; D call uncertain. Germline lookup yields CDR1 SGHRS and CDR2 YFSETQ. V lost 3 bases to trimming and J lost 2 bases, with 13 bases between them. The CDR3 contains 15 residues. The CDR3 loop is CASSSGWGNTDTQYF. CDR3 bases: TGCGCCAGCAGCTCCGGGTGGGGAAACACAGATACGCAGTATTTT.

The V call is TRBV6-1, the J call TRBJ2-6; no clear D gene. CDR1 is MNHNS, CDR2 SASEGT, per germline. V lost 5 bases and J 1 base, leaving 9 bases between the germline ends. This CDR3 has 15 residues. CDR3 in amino acids: CASSRANSGANVLTF. DNA of the CDR3: TGTGCCAGCAGTAGAGCCAATTCTGGGGCCAACGTCCTGACTTTC.

This CDR3 reads CASSETSGSSYEQYF. DNA of the CDR3: TGTGCCAGCAGCGAGACTAGCGGGAGCTCCTACGAGCAGTACTTC. The chain uses TRBV5-6 and TRBJ2-7, with 12 bases aligning to TRBD2. J was trimmed by 0 bases and V by 4 bases; bases with no gene match: 2. CDR1 SGHDT and CDR2 YYEEEE come from the germline V gene. This CDR3 region has 15 residues. Filled out from reference TRBV5-6 and TRBJ2-7, the complete variable domain reads DAGVTQSPTHLIKTRGQQVTLRCSPKSGHDTVSWYQQALGQGPQFIFQYYEEEERQRGNFPDRFSGHQFPNYSSELNVNALLLGDSALYLCASSETSGSSYEQYFGPGTRLTVT.

This clone was detected once. The chain uses TRBV9 and TRBJ1-2; 8 nucleotides agree with TRBD1. Germline CDR1 reads SGDLS; CDR2 reads YYNGEE. This CDR3 region has 16 residues. The ends lost 3 bases at V and 3 bases at J; junction bases unmatched: 10. The CDR3 region has the DNA TGTGCCAGCAGCGAGACCTCCAGGGGGCCCTACTATGGCTACACCTTC. It yields the protein CASSETSRGPYYGYTF. The whole variable domain, filled in from reference TRBV9 and TRBJ1-2, reads DSGVTQTPKHLITATGQRVTLRCSPRSGDLSVYWYQQSLDQGLQFLIQYYNGEERAKGNILERFSAQQFPDLHSELNLSSLELGDSALYFCASSETSRGPYYGYTFGSGTRLTVV.

V and J are TRBV7-2 and TRBJ2-7; D is uncertain. The germline V and J ends were trimmed by 1 base and 6 bases, with 7 bases remaining between them. The V gene's germline CDR1 is SGHTA and CDR2 FQGNSA. The CDR3 covers 12 residues. This chain's CDR3 is CASSLVTIEQYF. CDR3 nucleotide sequence: TGTGCCAGCAGCTTAGTAACGATCGAGCAGTACTTC.

This CDR3 reads CAWSAGAGGSTGELFF. CDR3 nucleotides: TGTGCCTGGAGTGCGGGAGCGGGGGGTAGCACCGGGGAGCTGTTTTTT. This chain links TRBV30 with TRBJ2-2, with TRBD2 matching 9 bases. V was pared by 1 base and J by 4 bases, with 7 bases of the junction left unmatched. Germline values: CDR1 GTSNPN, CDR2 SVGIG (reference sequence). The CDR3 has 16 amino acids.